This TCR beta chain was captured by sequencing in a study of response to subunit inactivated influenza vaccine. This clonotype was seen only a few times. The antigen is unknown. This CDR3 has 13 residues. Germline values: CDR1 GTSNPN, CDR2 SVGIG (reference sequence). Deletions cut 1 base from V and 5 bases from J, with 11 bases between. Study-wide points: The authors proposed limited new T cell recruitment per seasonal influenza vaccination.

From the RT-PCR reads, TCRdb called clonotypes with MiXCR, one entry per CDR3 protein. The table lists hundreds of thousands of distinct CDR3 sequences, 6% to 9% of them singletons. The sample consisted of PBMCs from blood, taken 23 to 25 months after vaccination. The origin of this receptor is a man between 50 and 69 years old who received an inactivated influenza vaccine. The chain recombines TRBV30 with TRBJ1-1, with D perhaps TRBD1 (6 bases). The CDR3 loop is CAWSASGDTEAFF. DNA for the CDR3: TGTGCCTGGAGTGCATCAGGGGATACTGAAGCTTTCTTT.